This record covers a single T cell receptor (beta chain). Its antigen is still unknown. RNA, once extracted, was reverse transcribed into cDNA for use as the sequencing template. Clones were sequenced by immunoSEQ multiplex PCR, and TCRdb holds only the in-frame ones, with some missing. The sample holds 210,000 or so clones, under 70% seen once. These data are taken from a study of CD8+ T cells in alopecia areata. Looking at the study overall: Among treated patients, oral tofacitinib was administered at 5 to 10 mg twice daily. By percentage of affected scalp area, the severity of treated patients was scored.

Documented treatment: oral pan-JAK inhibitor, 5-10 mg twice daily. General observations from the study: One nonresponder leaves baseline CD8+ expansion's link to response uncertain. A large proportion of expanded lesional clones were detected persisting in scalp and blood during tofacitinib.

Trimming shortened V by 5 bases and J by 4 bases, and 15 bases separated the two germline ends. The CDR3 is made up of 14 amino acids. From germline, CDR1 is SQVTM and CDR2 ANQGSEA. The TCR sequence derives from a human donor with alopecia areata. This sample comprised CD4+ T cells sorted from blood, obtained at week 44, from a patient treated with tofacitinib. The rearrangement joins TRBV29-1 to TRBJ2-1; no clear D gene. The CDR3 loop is CSVRTMKGYNEQFF. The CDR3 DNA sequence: TGCAGCGTTCGTACAATGAAGGGATACAATGAGCAGTTCTTC.